Below, one T cell receptor (beta chain) is given with its context. Other DNA sequences in the same sample also yield this CDR3. The method was immunoSEQ multiplex PCR; TCRdb's version includes in-frame clones alone and lacks a portion of them. The sample records a few million clones, over 85% being singletons. The source of the sample is a study of shared clonotypes between healthy human individuals. The germline V gene has CDR1 SQVTM and CDR2 ANQGSEA. The CDR3 is 11 residues long. V was cut by 6 bases and J by 3 bases, with 9 bases left in between. The rearrangement uses TRBV29-1 and TRBJ2-7; possibly TRBD1 for D (6 bases). The specimen was naive CD4+ T cells sorted from blood. Subset here: CD45RA+ positively selected. This TCR was sampled from a man younger than 30 in good health. The CDR3 DNA follows: TGCAGCGTGACAGGTCTCTACGAGCAGTACTTC. Its protein is CSVTGLYEQYF.